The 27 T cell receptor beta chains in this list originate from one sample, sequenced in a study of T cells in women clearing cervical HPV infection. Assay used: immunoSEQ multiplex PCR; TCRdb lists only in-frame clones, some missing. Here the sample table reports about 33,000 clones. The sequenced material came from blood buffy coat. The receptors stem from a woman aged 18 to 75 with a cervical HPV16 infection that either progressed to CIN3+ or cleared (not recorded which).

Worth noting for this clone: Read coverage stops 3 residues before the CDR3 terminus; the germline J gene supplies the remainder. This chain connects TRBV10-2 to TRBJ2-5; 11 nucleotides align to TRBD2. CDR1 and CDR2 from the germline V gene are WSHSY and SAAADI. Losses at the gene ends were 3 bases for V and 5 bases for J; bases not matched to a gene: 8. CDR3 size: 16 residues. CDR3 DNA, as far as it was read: TGCGCCAGCAGTGAACGAATAGCGGGAGGGCGGGAGACC. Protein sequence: CASSERIAGGRET. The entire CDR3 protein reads CASSERIAGGRETQYF.

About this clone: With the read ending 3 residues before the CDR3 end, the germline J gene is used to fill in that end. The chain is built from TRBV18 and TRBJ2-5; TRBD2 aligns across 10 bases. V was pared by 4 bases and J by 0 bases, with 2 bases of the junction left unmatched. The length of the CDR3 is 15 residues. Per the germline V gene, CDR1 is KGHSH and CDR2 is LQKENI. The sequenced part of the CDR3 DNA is TGTGCCAGCTCACTGACTAGCGGGTACCAAGAGACC. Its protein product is CASSLTSGYQET. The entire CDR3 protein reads CASSLTSGYQETQYF.

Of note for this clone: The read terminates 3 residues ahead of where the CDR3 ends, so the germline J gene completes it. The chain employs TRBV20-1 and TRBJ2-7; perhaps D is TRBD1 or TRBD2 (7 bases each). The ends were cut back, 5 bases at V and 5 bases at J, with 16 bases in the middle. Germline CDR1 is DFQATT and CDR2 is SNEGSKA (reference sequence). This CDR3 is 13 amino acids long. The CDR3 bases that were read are TGCAGTGCTCTCGACAGGGAGGGAGACGAG. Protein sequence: CSALDREGDE. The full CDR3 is CSALDREGDEQYF.

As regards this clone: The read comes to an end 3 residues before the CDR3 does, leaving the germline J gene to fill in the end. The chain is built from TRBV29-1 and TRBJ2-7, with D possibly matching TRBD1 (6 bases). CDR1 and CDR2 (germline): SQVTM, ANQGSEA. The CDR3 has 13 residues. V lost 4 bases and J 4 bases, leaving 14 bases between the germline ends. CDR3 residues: CSVAKSQGYEQYF. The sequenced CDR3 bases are TGCAGCGTTGCTAAATCTCAGGGGTACGAG.

The sequenced part of the CDR3 DNA is TGTGCCAGCAGTGGGGGTGTGACTAGCGGGGATACG. Translated: CASSGGVTSGDT. The whole CDR3 region reads CASSGGVTSGDTQYF. The rearrangement uses TRBV6-1 and TRBJ2-3; 10 bases fit TRBD2. The CDR3 extends 3 residues past the end of the read, so its final part is completed from the germline J gene. CDR3 length equals 15 residues. Losses at the gene ends were 4 bases for V and 6 bases for J; bases not matched to a gene: 7. Germline lookup yields CDR1 MNHNS and CDR2 SASEGT.

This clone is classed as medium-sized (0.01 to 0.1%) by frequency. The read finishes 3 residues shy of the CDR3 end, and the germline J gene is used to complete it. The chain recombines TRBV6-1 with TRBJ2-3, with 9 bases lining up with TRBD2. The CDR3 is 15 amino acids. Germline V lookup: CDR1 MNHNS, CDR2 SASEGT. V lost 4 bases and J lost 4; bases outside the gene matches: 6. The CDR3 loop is CASSGLAVGADTQYF. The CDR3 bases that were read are TGTGCCAGCAGTGGACTAGCGGTTGGTGCAGATACG.

CDR3 sequence: CASSPGQGGGYTF. CDR3 bases read: TGTGCCAGCAGTCCCGGACAGGGCGGAGGC. The chain couples TRBV28 to TRBJ1-2, with 8 bases that match TRBD1. The DNA ends 3 residues before the CDR3 does, and the rest of the CDR3 is filled in from the germline J gene. CDR1 is MDHEN, CDR2 SYDVKM, per germline. This CDR3 is 13 amino acids long.

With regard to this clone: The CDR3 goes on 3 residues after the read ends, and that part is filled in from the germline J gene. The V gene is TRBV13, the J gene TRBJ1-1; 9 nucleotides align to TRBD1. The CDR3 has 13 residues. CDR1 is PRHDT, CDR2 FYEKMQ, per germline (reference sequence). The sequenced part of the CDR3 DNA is TGTGCCAGCGGGGACAGGGTAGGGACCGAA. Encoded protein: CASGDRVGTE. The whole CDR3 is CASGDRVGTEAFF.

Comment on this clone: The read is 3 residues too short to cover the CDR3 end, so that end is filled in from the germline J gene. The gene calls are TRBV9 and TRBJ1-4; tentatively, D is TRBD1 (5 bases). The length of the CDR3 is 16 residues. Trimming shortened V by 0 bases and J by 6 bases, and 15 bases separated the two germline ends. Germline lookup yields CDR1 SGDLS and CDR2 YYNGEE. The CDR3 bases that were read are TGTGCCAGCAGCGTAGGATTTTGGGGGGTTCATGAAAAA. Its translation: CASSVGFWGVHEK. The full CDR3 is CASSVGFWGVHEKLFF.

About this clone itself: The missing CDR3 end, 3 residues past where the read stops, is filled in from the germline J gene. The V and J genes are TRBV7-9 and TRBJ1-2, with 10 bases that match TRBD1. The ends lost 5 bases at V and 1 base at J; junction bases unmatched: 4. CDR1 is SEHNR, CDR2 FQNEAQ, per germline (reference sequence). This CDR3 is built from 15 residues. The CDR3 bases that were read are TGTGCCAGCAGCCGCGGACAGGGGGTTAACTATGGC. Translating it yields CASSRGQGVNYG. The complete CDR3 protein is CASSRGQGVNYGYTF.

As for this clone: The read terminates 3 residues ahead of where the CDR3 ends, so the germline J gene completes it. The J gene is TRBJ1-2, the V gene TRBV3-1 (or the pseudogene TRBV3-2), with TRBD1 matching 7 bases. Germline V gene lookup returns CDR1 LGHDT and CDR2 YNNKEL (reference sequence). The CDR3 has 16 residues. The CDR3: CASSQDHGGGGRGYTF. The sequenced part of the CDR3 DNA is TGTGCCAGCAGCCAAGATCATGGAGGAGGGGGCCGAGGC.

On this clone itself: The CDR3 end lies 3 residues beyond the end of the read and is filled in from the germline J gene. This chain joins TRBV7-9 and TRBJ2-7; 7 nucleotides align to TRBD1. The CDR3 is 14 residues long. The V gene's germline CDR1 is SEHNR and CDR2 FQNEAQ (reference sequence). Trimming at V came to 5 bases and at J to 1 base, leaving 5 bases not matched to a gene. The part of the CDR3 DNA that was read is TGTGCCAGCAGCGGGACAGACATATCCTACGAG. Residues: CASSGTDISYE. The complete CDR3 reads CASSGTDISYEQYF.

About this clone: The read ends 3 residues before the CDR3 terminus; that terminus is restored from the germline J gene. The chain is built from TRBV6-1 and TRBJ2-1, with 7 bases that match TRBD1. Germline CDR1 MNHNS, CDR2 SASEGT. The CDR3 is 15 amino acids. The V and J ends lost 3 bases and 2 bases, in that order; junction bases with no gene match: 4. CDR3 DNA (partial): TGTGCCAGCAGTGACCGGCAGGGGGCCTACAATGAG. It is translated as CASSDRQGAYNE. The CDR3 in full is CASSDRQGAYNEQFF.

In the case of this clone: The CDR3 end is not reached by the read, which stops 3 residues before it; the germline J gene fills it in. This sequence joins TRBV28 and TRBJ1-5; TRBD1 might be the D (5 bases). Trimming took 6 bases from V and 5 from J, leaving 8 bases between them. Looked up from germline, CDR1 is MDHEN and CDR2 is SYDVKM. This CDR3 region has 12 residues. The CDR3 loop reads CASRLQDQPQHF. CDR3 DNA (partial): TGTGCCAGCAGGTTACAGGATCAGCCC.

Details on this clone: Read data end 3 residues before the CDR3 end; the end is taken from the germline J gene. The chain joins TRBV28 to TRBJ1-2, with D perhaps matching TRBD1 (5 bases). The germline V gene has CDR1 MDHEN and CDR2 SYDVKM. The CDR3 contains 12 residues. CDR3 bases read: TGTGCCAGCAGTTCGGGGGATGCGCGC. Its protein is CASSSGDAR. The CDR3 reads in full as CASSSGDARYTF.

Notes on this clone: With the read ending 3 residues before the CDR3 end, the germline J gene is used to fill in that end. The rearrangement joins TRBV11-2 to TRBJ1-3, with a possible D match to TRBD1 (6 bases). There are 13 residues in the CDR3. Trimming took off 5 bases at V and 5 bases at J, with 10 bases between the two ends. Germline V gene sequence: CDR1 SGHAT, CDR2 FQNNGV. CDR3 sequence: CASSTTGRNTIYF. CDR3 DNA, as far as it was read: TGTGCCAGCAGCACTACAGGGAGAAACACC. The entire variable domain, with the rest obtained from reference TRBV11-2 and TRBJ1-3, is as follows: EAGVAQSPRYKIIEKRQSVAFWCNPISGHATLYWYQQILGQGPKLLIQFQNNGVVDDSQLPKDRFSAERLKGVDSTLKIQPAKLEDSAVYLCASSTTGRNTIYFGEGSWLTVV.

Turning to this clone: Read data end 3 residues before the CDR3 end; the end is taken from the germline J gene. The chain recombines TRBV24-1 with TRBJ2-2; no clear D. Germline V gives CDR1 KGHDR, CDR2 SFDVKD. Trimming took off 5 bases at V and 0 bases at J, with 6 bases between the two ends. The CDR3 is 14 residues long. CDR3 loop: CATSGKANTGELFF. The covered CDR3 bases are TGTGCCACCAGTGGAAAGGCGAACACCGGGGAG.

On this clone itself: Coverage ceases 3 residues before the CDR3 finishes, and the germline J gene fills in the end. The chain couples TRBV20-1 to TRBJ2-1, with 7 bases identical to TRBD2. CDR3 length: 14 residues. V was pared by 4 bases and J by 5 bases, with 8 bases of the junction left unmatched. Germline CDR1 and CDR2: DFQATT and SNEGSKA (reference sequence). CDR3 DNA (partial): TGCAGTGCTAATCCTCGCGGGAGTCACAATGAG. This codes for CSANPRGSHNE. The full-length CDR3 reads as CSANPRGSHNEQFF.

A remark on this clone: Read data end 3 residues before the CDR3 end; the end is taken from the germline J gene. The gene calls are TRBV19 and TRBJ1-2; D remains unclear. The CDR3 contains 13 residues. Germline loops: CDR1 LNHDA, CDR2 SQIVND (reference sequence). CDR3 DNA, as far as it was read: TGTGCCAGTAGTACTGACAAAAACAATGAC. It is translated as CASSTDKNND. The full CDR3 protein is CASSTDKNNDYTF.

Partial CDR3 DNA: TGTGCCAGCTTCCCTAGCGGGAGGCCGGGTACG. This codes for CASFPSGRPGT. The full CDR3 reads CASFPSGRPGTQYF. The rearrangement links TRBV2 to TRBJ2-3; 11 nucleotides agree with TRBD2. The read ends 3 residues before the CDR3 terminus; that terminus is restored from the germline J gene. The ends lost 8 bases at V and 8 bases at J; junction bases unmatched: 9. CDR1 and CDR2 (germline): SNHLY, FYNNEI. CDR3 size: 14 residues.

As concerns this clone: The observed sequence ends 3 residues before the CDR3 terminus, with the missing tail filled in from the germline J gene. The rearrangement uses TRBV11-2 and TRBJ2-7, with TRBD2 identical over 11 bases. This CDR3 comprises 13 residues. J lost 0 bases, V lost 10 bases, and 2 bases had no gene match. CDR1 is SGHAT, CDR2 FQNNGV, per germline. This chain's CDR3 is CATGTSGSYEQYF. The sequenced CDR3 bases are TGTGCCACCGGGACTAGCGGCTCCTACGAG.

CDR3 DNA (partial): TGTGCCAGTAGTGTGACCGGGACAGGGGTCTACGAG. It encodes CASSVTGTGVYE. The full CDR3 is CASSVTGTGVYEQYF. This chain connects TRBV19 to TRBJ2-7; 10 positions agree with TRBD1. Sequencing ends 3 residues short of the CDR3 end; the germline J gene provides the rest. The V gene end was trimmed by 5 bases and the J gene end by 3 bases; junction bases not matched to a gene: 7. This CDR3 has 15 residues. Germline CDR1 LNHDA, CDR2 SQIVND (reference sequence).

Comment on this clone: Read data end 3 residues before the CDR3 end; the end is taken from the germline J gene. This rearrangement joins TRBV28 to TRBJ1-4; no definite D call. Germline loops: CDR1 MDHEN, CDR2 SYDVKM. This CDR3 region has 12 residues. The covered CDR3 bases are TGTGCCAGCAGTCGTCCGAATAGTCCA. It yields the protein CASSRPNSP. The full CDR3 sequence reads CASSRPNSPLFF. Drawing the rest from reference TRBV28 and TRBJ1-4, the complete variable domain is DVKVTQSSRYLVKRTGEKVFLECVQDMDHENMFWYRQDPGLGLRLIYFSYDVKMKEKGDIPEGYSVSREKKERFSLILESASTNQTSMYLCASSRPNSPLFFGSGTQLSVL.

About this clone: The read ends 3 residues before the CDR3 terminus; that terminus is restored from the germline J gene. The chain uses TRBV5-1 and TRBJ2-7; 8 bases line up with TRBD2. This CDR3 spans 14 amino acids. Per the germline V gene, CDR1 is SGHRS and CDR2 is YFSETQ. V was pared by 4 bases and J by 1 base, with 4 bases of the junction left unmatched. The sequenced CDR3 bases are TGCGCCAGCAGCCGGGAGGGGGTTTCCTACGAG. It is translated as CASSREGVSYE. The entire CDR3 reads CASSREGVSYEQYF.

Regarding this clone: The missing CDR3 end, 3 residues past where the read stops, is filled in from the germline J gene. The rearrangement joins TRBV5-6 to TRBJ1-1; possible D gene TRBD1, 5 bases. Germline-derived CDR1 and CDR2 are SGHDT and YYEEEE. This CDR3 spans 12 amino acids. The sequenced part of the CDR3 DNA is TGTGCCAGCAGCTTGGGGGGCCGGGAT. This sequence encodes CASSLGGRD. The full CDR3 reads CASSLGGRDAFF. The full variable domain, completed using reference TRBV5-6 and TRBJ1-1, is DAGVTQSPTHLIKTRGQQVTLRCSPKSGHDTVSWYQQALGQGPQFIFQYYEEEERQRGNFPDRFSGHQFPNYSSELNVNALLLGDSALYLCASSLGGRDAFFGQGTRLTVV.

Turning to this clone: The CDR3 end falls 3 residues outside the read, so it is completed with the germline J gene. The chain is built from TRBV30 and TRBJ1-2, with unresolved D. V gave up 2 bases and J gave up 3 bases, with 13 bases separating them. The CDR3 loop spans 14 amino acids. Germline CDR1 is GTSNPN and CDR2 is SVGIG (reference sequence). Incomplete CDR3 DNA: TGTGCCTGGAGTTTGGGCGGGAGATACTATGGC. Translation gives CAWSLGGRYYG. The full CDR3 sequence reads CAWSLGGRYYGYTF.

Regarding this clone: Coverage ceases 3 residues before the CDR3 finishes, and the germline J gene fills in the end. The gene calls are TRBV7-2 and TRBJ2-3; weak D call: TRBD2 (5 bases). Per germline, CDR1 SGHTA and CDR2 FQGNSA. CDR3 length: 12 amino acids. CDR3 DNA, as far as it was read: TGTGCCAGCAGCTTAGGGACTCCTGCG. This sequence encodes CASSLGTPA. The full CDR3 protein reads CASSLGTPAQYF. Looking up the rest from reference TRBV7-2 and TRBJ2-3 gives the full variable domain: GAGVSQSPSNKVTEKGKDVELRCDPISGHTALYWYRQSLGQGLEFLIYFQGNSAPDKSGLPSDRFSAERTGGSVSTLTIQRTQQEDSAVYLCASSLGTPAQYFGPGTRLTVL.